Listed here is a single TCR beta chain. Its antigen remains unidentified. The data were taken from a study of PD-1 blockade in classical Hodgkin lymphoma. General study results and limits: After ASCT, patients who started nivolumab under 1 year later were excluded.

Each patient experienced a relapse that followed autologous stem cell transplantation, and brentuximab vedotin exposure varied. The ends were cut back, 6 bases at V and 0 bases at J, with 10 bases in the middle. Germline V gene lookup returns CDR1 SQVTM and CDR2 ANQGSEA. This CDR3 is 13 amino acids long. Only in-frame clones appear in the TCRdb table, and some are missing; sequencing was by immunoSEQ multiplex PCR. The data hold approximately 52,000 clones, with around 75% observed a single time. V is TRBV29-1 and J is TRBJ2-3; D is undetermined. The TCR sequence derives from a human donor with classical Hodgkin lymphoma. The starting material was peripheral blood mononuclear cells (PBMCs), obtained before the second cycle of nivolumab. CDR3 coding DNA: TGCAGCGTAAGGACCGGTAGCACAGATACGCAGTATTTT. Translation gives CSVRTGSTDTQYF.